The 20 T cell receptor beta chains in this list originate from one sample, sequenced in a study of identical twins. Each CDR3 protein is one row after TCRdb ran MiXCR on the 5' RACE reads. The profile shows roughly 720,000 distinct CDR3 sequences, 15% to 20% of them singletons. The same data also went into a second study, on T cells expressing NK-cell markers.

Sequencing was carried out using PBMCs. The receptors were gathered from a woman aged 18-29 years in good health.

The chain joins TRBV6-1 to TRBJ2-1; TRBD2 matches 9 bases. The J segment lost 5 bases and the V segment lost 8 bases, leaving 7 bases of the junction unmatched. Germline V gene sequence: CDR1 MNHNS, CDR2 SASEGT. CDR3 length equals 14 residues. The CDR3 here is CASYSGGGDNEQFF. The CDR3 DNA is TGTGCCAGCTACTCCGGCGGGGGGGACAATGAGCAGTTCTTC.

For the CDR3, the DNA is TGTGCCAGCAGACTCGGGACTAGATTAGAGCAGTACTTC. This gives the protein CASRLGTRLEQYF. The J gene is TRBJ2-7, the V gene TRBV27, with 8 bases that match TRBD2. Germline trimming cut 6 bases from V and 7 bases from J; bases unmatched to any gene: 8. CDR1 and CDR2 (germline): MNHEY, SMNVEV (reference sequence). There are 13 residues in the CDR3.

This clonotype appeared a few times. This sequence joins TRBV5-1 and TRBJ1-1; D is unclear. Germline CDR1 is SGHRS and CDR2 is YFSETQ. CDR3 length: 14 residues. Trimming pared 7 bases from V and 2 bases from J, leaving 15 bases between. The CDR3 DNA reads TGCGCCAGCGGGTCCGGACGGGCCAACACTGAAGCTTTCTTT. It codes for CASGSGRANTEAFF.

This clonotype turned up a few times. V usage is TRBV24-1 and J usage is TRBJ2-3, with unresolved D. CDR3 length: 15 residues. Trimming took off 6 bases at V and 3 bases at J, with 15 bases between the two ends. Germline V gene lookup returns CDR1 KGHDR and CDR2 SFDVKD. The CDR3 here is CATSSGEAPTDTQYF. CDR3 DNA sequence: TGTGCCACCAGTTCGGGTGAGGCCCCAACAGATACGCAGTATTTT.

The chain is built from TRBV4-2 and TRBJ2-1; 7 positions agree with TRBD2. The V gene's germline CDR1 is LGHNA and CDR2 YNFKEQ. There are 17 residues in the CDR3. J lost 1 base, V lost 4 bases, and 10 bases had no gene match. The CDR3 here is CASSPASGGGSYNEQFF. In DNA form, the CDR3 reads TGTGCCAGCAGCCCCGCTTCGGGCGGGGGTTCCTACAATGAGCAGTTCTTC.

Relative to its sample, this clonotype is medium-sized. The J gene is TRBJ2-3, the V gene TRBV20-1; either TRBD1 or TRBD2 may supply D (5 bases each). There are 12 residues in the CDR3. Trimming removed 6 bases at V and 1 base at J, with 8 bases between. Germline CDR1 DFQATT, CDR2 SNEGSKA (reference sequence). The CDR3 bases are TGCAGTGCCGGGGACGGCACAGATACGCAGTATTTT. Protein product: CSAGDGTDTQYF.

The table lists this clonotype with a few counts. The chain has TRBV29-1 and TRBJ1-4, with 10 bases aligning to TRBD1. CDR3 length: 13 residues. CDR1 SQVTM and CDR2 ANQGSEA come from the germline V gene. Trimming took 4 bases from V and 8 from J; bases not matched to a gene: 4. CDR3 bases: TGCAGCGTTGGCGGGACAGGGGCAGAAAAACTGTTTTTT. Its protein is CSVGGTGAEKLFF.

This clonotype was seen more than once but under ten times. The chain couples TRBV7-9 to TRBJ1-1, with D unclear. Trimming shortened V by 2 bases and J by 1 base, and 14 bases separated the two germline ends. The germline V gene has CDR1 SEHNR and CDR2 FQNEAQ (reference sequence). The CDR3 extends over 16 amino acids. The CDR3 sequence: CASSLISGEANTEAFF. In DNA form, the CDR3 reads TGTGCCAGCAGCTTAATATCTGGCGAAGCGAACACTGAAGCTTTCTTT.

This rearrangement joins TRBV10-3 to TRBJ2-2; D unclear. Trimming removed 4 bases from V and 4 bases from J, with 7 bases in between. The CDR3 runs 13 residues. CDR1 is ENHRY, CDR2 SYGVKD, per germline. The CDR3 DNA sequence: TGTGCCATCAGTGGAGACCCCACCGGGGAGCTGTTTTTT. It codes for CAISGDPTGELFF.

This clonotype came up a few times. V and J are TRBV5-4 and TRBJ2-2; 9 bases are a match to TRBD1. From germline, CDR1 is SGHNT and CDR2 YYREEE (reference sequence). The CDR3 totals 16 residues. V trimming: 4 bases; J trimming: 6 bases; junction bases outside the gene matches: 10. CDR3 protein: CASSDKGQGKSGELFF. The CDR3 region has the DNA TGTGCCAGCAGCGATAAGGGACAGGGAAAGTCCGGGGAGCTGTTTTTT.

J is TRBJ1-2 and V is TRBV27; 7 bases fit TRBD1. From germline, CDR1 is MNHEY and CDR2 SMNVEV (reference sequence). The CDR3 covers 14 residues. The V gene end was trimmed by 6 bases and the J gene end by 2 bases; junction bases not matched to a gene: 6. DNA of the CDR3: TGTGCCAGCAGGAGACCGGGACAGAACTATGGCTACACCTTC. Amino acid sequence: CASRRPGQNYGYTF.

This clonotype has a count of ten or more. The rearrangement joins TRBV12-5 to TRBJ1-1; D unresolved. V was pared by 1 base and J by 8 bases, with 8 bases between. The V gene's germline CDR1 is LGHNT and CDR2 FRNRAP. The CDR3 consists of 12 residues. This chain's CDR3 is CASGLGRTEAFF. The CDR3 DNA reads as TGTGCTAGTGGTTTGGGGAGGACCGAAGCTTTCTTT. Complete variable domain (other parts from reference TRBV12-5 and TRBJ1-1): DARVTQTPRHKVTEMGQEVTMRCQPILGHNTVFWYRQTMMQGLELLAYFRNRAPLDDSGMPKDRFSAEMPDATLATLKIQPSEPRDSAVYFCASGLGRTEAFFGQGTRLTVV.

The genes are TRBV6-2 or TRBV6-3 and TRBJ2-3; 14 nucleotides match TRBD2. The V gene's germline CDR1 is MNHEY and CDR2 SVGEGT. V shed 6 bases and J 3 bases; nucleotides not matched to a gene: 17. There are 20 residues in the CDR3. The CDR3 DNA reads TGTGCCAGCAGCTTTATCCAGGAGACTAGCGGGAGGGCGGGTACAGATACGCAGTATTTT. Its translation is CASSFIQETSGRAGTDTQYF.

This clonotype was seen more than once but under ten times. The rearrangement joins TRBV5-1 to TRBJ2-3; 10 nucleotides agree with TRBD1. The CDR3 has 15 residues. V was pared by 2 bases and J by 1 base, with 1 base of the junction left unmatched. The germline CDR1 and CDR2 sequences are SGHRS and YFSETQ. The CDR3 reads CASSFDRGRTDTQYF. The CDR3, as DNA: TGCGCCAGCAGCTTCGACAGGGGGCGCACAGATACGCAGTATTTT.

This clonotype was seen a few times. The chain recombines TRBV4-1 with TRBJ2-7; D may be TRBD1 or TRBD2 (5 bases each). V lost 4 bases to trimming and J lost 2 bases, with 12 bases between them. This CDR3 comprises 14 residues. Germline lookup yields CDR1 MGHRA and CDR2 YSYEKL. The CDR3 nucleotides are TGCGCCAGCAGCCCGGGACCGTTTACCTACGAGCAGTACTTC. Amino acid sequence: CASSPGPFTYEQYF.

This clonotype has just a few counts. The chain recombines TRBV11-2 with TRBJ2-1; 9 bases map to TRBD1. The trim removed 1 base at V and 15 bases at J, leaving 4 bases unmatched. The CDR3 has 12 residues. Germline V CDR1 and CDR2: SGHAT, FQNNGV. The DNA for the CDR3 is TGTGCCAGCAGCTTAGGTGGACAGGGGAGGTTCTTC. It specifies CASSLGGQGRFF.

This clonotype showed up just a few times. The chain is built from TRBV7-8 and TRBJ2-5; 7 bases are shared with TRBD2. CDR1 is SGHVS and CDR2 is FQNEAQ in the germline V gene. There are 14 residues in the CDR3. The junction had 5 bases not matched to a gene; V was cut back by 6 bases and J by 1 base. Here the CDR3 reads CASRPREVQETQYF. The CDR3 DNA reads TGTGCCAGCAGGCCTCGGGAGGTCCAAGAGACCCAGTACTTC. The variable domain in full, completed from reference TRBV7-8 and TRBJ2-5, reads GAGVSQSPRYKVAKRGQDVALRCDPISGHVSLFWYQQALGQGPEFLTYFQNEAQLDKSGLPSDRFFAERPEGSVSTLKIQRTQQEDSAVYLCASRPREVQETQYFGPGTRLLVL.

In its sample, this clonotype was seen a few times. CDR3 nucleotide sequence: TGCGCCAGCAGCTTGCAGGGACAGTTCACAGATACGCAGTATTTT. Translated, it gives CASSLQGQFTDTQYF. The chain recombines TRBV5-1 with TRBJ2-3, with 7 bases that match TRBD1. The CDR3 consists of 15 residues. Germline loops: CDR1 SGHRS, CDR2 YFSETQ. Trimming at V came to 1 base and at J to 2 bases, leaving 4 bases not matched to a gene.

J is TRBJ1-1 and V is TRBV6-2 or TRBV6-3; D gene ambiguous. CDR3 length: 17 residues. V shed 0 bases and J shed 0 bases, with 14 bases lying between them. The germline V gene encodes CDR1 MNHEY and CDR2 SVGEGT. This chain's CDR3 is CASSYSYSSLMNTEAFF. In DNA form, the CDR3 reads TGTGCCAGCAGTTACTCTTATTCATCCCTCATGAACACTGAAGCTTTCTTT.

The chain is built from TRBV29-1 and TRBJ2-7, with 7 bases identical to TRBD1. The CDR3 extends over 13 amino acids. Germline V gene data show CDR1 as SQVTM and CDR2 as ANQGSEA. Trimming cost V 4 bases and J 1 base; bases outside gene matches: 4. The CDR3 region is CSVVTGASYEQYF. DNA of the CDR3: TGCAGCGTTGTAACAGGGGCGTCCTACGAGCAGTACTTC.